This TCR beta chain was recovered during a study of T cell changes during pregnancy in multiple sclerosis. The CDR3 totals 16 residues. This table comes from immunoSEQ multiplex PCR, and its TCRdb copy is limited to in-frame clones, with some not included. The sample holds under 55,000 clones, 91% seen once. The source was CD8+ T cells from peripheral blood mononuclear cells, collected after pregnancy. This TCR was sampled from a female donor with multiple sclerosis, enrolled in a pregnancy study. The chain links TRBV21-1 to TRBJ2-7; TRBD2 is the table's D call, not checked against the DNA. TRBV21-1 is a pseudogene locus. The CDR3 nucleotides read TGTGCCAGCACCCACCCCACTAGCGGGGGAACCTACGAGCAGTACTTC. This encodes CASTHPTSGGTYEQYF.